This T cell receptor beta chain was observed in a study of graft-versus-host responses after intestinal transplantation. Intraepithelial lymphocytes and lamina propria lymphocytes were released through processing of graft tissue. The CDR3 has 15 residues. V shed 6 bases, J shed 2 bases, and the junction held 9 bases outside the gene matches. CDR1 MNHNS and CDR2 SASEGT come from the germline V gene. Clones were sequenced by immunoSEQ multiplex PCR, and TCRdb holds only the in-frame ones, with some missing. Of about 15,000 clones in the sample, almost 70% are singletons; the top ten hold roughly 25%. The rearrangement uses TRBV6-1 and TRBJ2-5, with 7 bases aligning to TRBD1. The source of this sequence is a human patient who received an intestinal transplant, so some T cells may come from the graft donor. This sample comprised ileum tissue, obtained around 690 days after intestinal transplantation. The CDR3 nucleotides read TGTGCCAGCAGAGCAGGGACAGCTAGGCAAGAGACCCAGTACTTC. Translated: CASRAGTARQETQYF.